These 20 T cell receptor beta chains were sequenced from one sample in a study of regulatory dendritic cells for organ transplantation. Assay used: immunoSEQ multiplex PCR; TCRdb lists only in-frame clones, some missing. The repertoire holds under 45,000 clones, with about 88% as singletons. The specimen was naive CD4+ T cells from blood. Documented subset: CD45RA+ naive T cells. These receptors came from a human donor in good health.

The V and J genes are TRBV7-8 and TRBJ1-5; D is undetermined. Per the germline V gene, CDR1 is SGHVS and CDR2 is FQNEAQ. The CDR3 is 15 amino acids. The V end was cut by 5 bases, the J end by 2 bases, with 13 bases between. The CDR3 region is CASSPRVVGNQPQHF. CDR3 DNA: TGTGCCAGCAGCCCCCGCGTAGTGGGCAATCAGCCCCAGCATTTT.

This sequence joins TRBV28 and TRBJ2-7, with D unresolved. This CDR3 has 11 residues. Germline CDR1 and CDR2: MDHEN and SYDVKM. V lost 6 bases to trimming and J lost 4 bases, with 7 bases between them. The CDR3 DNA sequence: TGTGCCAGCAGCTTGGGATACGAGCAGTACTTC. Translating it yields CASSLGYEQYF.

The V call is TRBV7-9, the J call TRBJ1-2, with a possible D match to TRBD1 (6 bases). The germline V gene encodes CDR1 SEHNR and CDR2 FQNEAQ (reference sequence). V was clipped by 5 bases and J by 3 bases, with 10 bases between them. The CDR3 length is 13 residues. In DNA form, the CDR3 reads TGTGCCAGCAGCATAGGACAGCACTATGGCTACACCTTC. Translating gives CASSIGQHYGYTF.

The V and J genes are TRBV19 and TRBJ1-1; 12 bases are shared with TRBD1. J gave up 4 bases and V 7 bases, and 13 bases lay outside the gene matches. Germline V gene lookup returns CDR1 LNHDA and CDR2 SQIVND (reference sequence). There are 17 residues in the CDR3. The CDR3 nucleotides are TGTGCCAGTATCATGACCCGGGACAGGGGGCCCGGCACTGAAGCTTTCTTT. Encoded protein: CASIMTRDRGPGTEAFF.

The chain employs TRBV7-2 and TRBJ2-3, with D tentatively TRBD2 (5 bases). The V end lost 5 bases, the J end lost 2 bases, and 14 bases lay between the germline ends. Germline lookup yields CDR1 SGHTA and CDR2 FQGNSA. CDR3 length: 15 amino acids. CDR3 loop: CASSQLTGNTDTQYF. CDR3 DNA: TGTGCCAGCAGCCAGTTGACGGGAAACACAGATACGCAGTATTTT. The whole variable domain, filled in from reference TRBV7-2 and TRBJ2-3, reads GAGVSQSPSNKVTEKGKDVELRCDPISGHTALYWYRQSLGQGLEFLIYFQGNSAPDKSGLPSDRFSAERTGGSVSTLTIQRTQQEDSAVYLCASSQLTGNTDTQYFGPGTRLTVL.

CDR3 nucleotides: TGTGCCAGCAGTTTTGGGACAGGGGACACTGAAGCTTTCTTT. Amino acids: CASSFGTGDTEAFF. V is TRBV6-5 and J is TRBJ1-1; TRBD1 agrees at 10 bases. V shed 4 bases and J 3 bases; nucleotides not matched to a gene: 2. CDR3 length equals 14 residues. Germline V gives CDR1 MNHEY, CDR2 SVGAGI.

The gene calls are TRBV6-5 and TRBJ1-5; TRBD1 aligns across 7 bases. Losses at the gene ends were 2 bases for V and 1 base for J; bases not matched to a gene: 2. CDR1 is MNHEY and CDR2 is SVGAGI in the germline V gene. The CDR3 runs 15 residues. CDR3: CASSYDRDSNQPQHF. The CDR3 DNA follows: TGTGCCAGCAGTTACGACAGGGACAGCAATCAGCCCCAGCATTTT.

The CDR3 here is CAVAQGLGETQYF. CDR3 DNA: TGTGCCGTTGCCCAGGGGCTGGGAGAGACCCAGTACTTC. The V call is TRBV4-2, the J call TRBJ2-5, with a tentative D call TRBD1 (6 bases). CDR1 and CDR2 from the germline V gene are LGHNA and YNFKEQ. The germline V and J ends were trimmed by 11 bases and 4 bases, with 17 bases remaining between them. The CDR3 sequence is 13 residues long.

The genes are TRBV30 and TRBJ2-3, with 12 nucleotides matching TRBD2. The CDR3 loop spans 14 amino acids. CDR1 is GTSNPN, CDR2 SVGIG, per germline (reference sequence). The J segment lost 6 bases and the V segment lost 7 bases, leaving 8 bases of the junction unmatched. This chain's CDR3 is CAFSGTSGLDTQYF. CDR3 in DNA: TGTGCCTTCTCCGGGACTAGCGGGCTGGATACGCAGTATTTT.

The rearrangement joins TRBV11-3 to TRBJ2-2; maybe TRBD2 (6 bases). CDR1 is SGHNT, CDR2 YENEEA, per germline. Between the trimmed V and J ends, which lost 5 bases and 5 bases, there was a span of 15 bases. The CDR3 totals 15 residues. CDR3 amino acids: CASSTRLAGTGELFF. Here the CDR3 DNA reads TGTGCCAGCAGCACCCGGTTGGCGGGGACCGGGGAGCTGTTTTTT.

CDR3 coding DNA: TGTGCCAGCAGTTATCGGACTAGCGGTTACACAGATACGCAGTATTTT. This gives the protein CASSYRTSGYTDTQYF. The V and J genes are TRBV6-6 and TRBJ2-3, with TRBD2 matching 10 bases. V lost 3 bases, J lost 2 bases, and 5 bases stayed unmatched. Germline loops: CDR1 MNHNY, CDR2 SVGAGI (reference sequence). CDR3 length: 16 amino acids.

This sequence joins TRBV4-1 and TRBJ1-4; D unresolved. Germline CDR1 and CDR2: MGHRA and YSYEKL. The CDR3 runs 13 residues. Deletions cut 2 bases from V and 5 bases from J, with 6 bases between. Here the CDR3 DNA reads TGCGCCAGCAGCCAACCACAGAATGAAAAACTGTTTTTT. Protein sequence: CASSQPQNEKLFF.

This chain uses TRBV2 with TRBJ2-7; D might be TRBD1 or TRBD2, each matching 5 bases. This CDR3 spans 13 amino acids. Trimming stripped 6 bases from V and 11 bases from J, with 20 bases between. CDR1 SNHLY and CDR2 FYNNEI come from the germline V gene. CDR3: CASSAPRGHGEYF. The CDR3 DNA is TGTGCCAGCAGCGCCCCCCGGGGCCACGGGGAGTACTTC. Using reference TRBV2 and TRBJ2-7 for the parts outside the CDR3, the full variable domain is EPEVTQTPSHQVTQMGQEVILRCVPISNHLYFYWYRQILGQKVEFLVSFYNNEISEKSEIFDDQFSVERPDGSNFTLKIRSTKLEDSAMYFCASSAPRGHGEYFGPGTRLTVT.

V and J are TRBV4-2 and TRBJ2-2, with 9 bases aligning to TRBD1. J lost 5 bases, V lost 4 bases, and 8 bases had no gene match. Germline V gene data show CDR1 as LGHNA and CDR2 as YNFKEQ. This CDR3 comprises 16 residues. CDR3 loop: CASSRRGQGETGELFF. The CDR3 coding sequence is TGTGCCAGCAGCCGAAGGGGACAGGGCGAAACCGGGGAGCTGTTTTTT.

The CDR3 here is CAWSLGGKDRYTF. Written as DNA, the CDR3 is TGTGCCTGGAGTCTAGGGGGTAAGGATCGCTACACCTTC. This rearrangement joins TRBV30 to TRBJ1-2; D is possibly TRBD1 (6 bases). The CDR3 covers 13 residues. Trimming removed 2 bases at V and 9 bases at J, with 16 bases between. Germline assignment: CDR1 GTSNPN and CDR2 SVGIG (reference sequence).

The genes are TRBV19 and TRBJ2-2; TRBD1 aligns across 8 bases. Germline V lookup: CDR1 LNHDA, CDR2 SQIVND (reference sequence). This CDR3 contains 15 residues. Germline trimming cut 2 bases from V and 5 bases from J; bases unmatched to any gene: 4. CDR3: CASSIRTGRTGELFF. CDR3 DNA: TGTGCCAGTAGTATAAGGACAGGGCGGACCGGGGAGCTGTTTTTT. Filled out from reference TRBV19 and TRBJ2-2, the complete variable domain reads DGGITQSPKYLFRKEGQNVTLSCEQNLNHDAMYWYRQDPGQGLRLIYYSQIVNDFQKGDIAEGYSVSREKKESFPLTVTSAQKNPTAFYLCASSIRTGRTGELFFGEGSRLTVL.

V is TRBV19 and J is TRBJ1-3; D gene ambiguous. Germline V gene lookup returns CDR1 LNHDA and CDR2 SQIVND (reference sequence). V shed 6 bases and J shed 0 bases, with 9 bases lying between them. The CDR3 runs 14 residues. CDR3 sequence: CASRRRGSGNTIYF. CDR3 bases: TGTGCCAGTAGGCGCCGGGGCTCTGGAAACACCATATATTTT.

J is TRBJ2-7 and V is TRBV7-2; perhaps TRBD1 as D (6 bases). Trimming cost V 8 bases and J 5 bases, with 19 bases left between them. CDR3 length equals 14 residues. Per the germline V gene, CDR1 is SGHTA and CDR2 is FQGNSA. The CDR3 region is CASARRTGTHEQYF. CDR3 nucleotides: TGTGCCAGCGCAAGACGAACAGGGACCCACGAGCAGTACTTC.

The chain carries TRBV4-2 and TRBJ1-1; D call uncertain. Trimming took 6 bases from V and 4 from J, leaving 12 bases between them. CDR1 LGHNA and CDR2 YNFKEQ come from the germline V gene. CDR3 length equals 13 residues. The CDR3 sequence is CASRQQPRTEAFF. DNA of the CDR3: TGTGCCAGCAGGCAACAGCCGCGCACTGAAGCTTTCTTT.

The chain has TRBV4-2 and TRBJ2-1; 8 bases are shared with TRBD2. The CDR3 consists of 20 residues. The germline V gene has CDR1 LGHNA and CDR2 YNFKEQ. With 1 base clipped from V and 0 bases from J, the junction kept 14 bases outside the gene matches. CDR3 loop: CASSQGGLAGYMSSYNEQFF. CDR3 coding DNA: TGTGCCAGCAGCCAAGGGGGTCTAGCGGGCTATATGAGCTCCTACAATGAGCAGTTCTTC.